Listed below are T cell receptor beta chains from one sample, sequenced in a study of blood T cell repertoires in COVID-19. Measured with immunoSEQ multiplex PCR; TCRdb has only the in-frame clones, and not every one. The sample holds around 270,000 clones, around four fifths seen once. The sample was peripheral blood. The receptors shown here come from a man in his 60s with acute or convalescent COVID-19. Each CDR3 is given with its conserved first and last residue. Each record gives: clone size, J gene, V gene, D gene, CDR3 DNA, CDR3 protein. D genes are given only for firm matches. Some rows have no size entry. The others give once, few or many, or a class for an expanded clone.

clone_size: -
j_call: TRBJ2-7
v_call: TRBV7-2
d_call: -
cdr3_nt: TGTGCCAGCAGCAAGGGACTGCCGTACGAGCAGTACTTC
cdr3_aa: CASSKGLPYEQYF

clone_size: -
j_call: TRBJ1-5
v_call: TRBV5-1
d_call: -
cdr3_nt: TGCGCCAGCAGCGAGGCCCCGGGGTATAGCAATCAGCCCCAGCATTTT
cdr3_aa: CASSEAPGYSNQPQHF

clone_size: -
j_call: TRBJ2-1
v_call: TRBV9
d_call: TRBD2
cdr3_nt: TGTGCCAGCAGCCCGCGGGCGGGACTAGCGGGGGGGCGATTTAATGAGCAGTTCTTC
cdr3_aa: CASSPRAGLAGGRFNEQFF

clone_size: -
j_call: TRBJ2-5
v_call: TRBV25-1
d_call: -
cdr3_nt: TGTGCCAGCAGTGAAGCTAAGACCCAGTACTTC
cdr3_aa: CASSEAKTQYF

clone_size: many
j_call: TRBJ1-1
v_call: TRBV3-1/TRBV3-2
d_call: -
cdr3_nt: TGTGCCAGCAGCCAAGATAGTACTGAAGCTTTCTTT
cdr3_aa: CASSQDSTEAFF

clone_size: -
j_call: TRBJ2-7
v_call: TRBV6-4
d_call: TRBD2
cdr3_nt: TGTGCCAGCAGTGACCCGGGAGGTGAGAGCTCCTACGAGCAGTACTTC
cdr3_aa: CASSDPGGESSYEQYF

clone_size: -
j_call: TRBJ2-2
v_call: TRBV14
d_call: TRBD2
cdr3_nt: TGTGCCAGCAGCCCTTGGGGAGGGTCGAACACCGGGGAGCTGTTTTTT
cdr3_aa: CASSPWGGSNTGELFF

clone_size: once
j_call: TRBJ2-5
v_call: TRBV10-3
d_call: -
cdr3_nt: TGTGCCATCAAACCCGACTTTCCTCAAGAGACCCAGTACTTC
cdr3_aa: CAIKPDFPQETQYF

clone_size: -
j_call: TRBJ2-2
v_call: TRBV29-1
d_call: -
cdr3_nt: TGCAGCGTTCGAGGGGGAAGTGGGGAGCTGTTTTTT
cdr3_aa: CSVRGGSGELFF

clone_size: once
j_call: TRBJ1-1
v_call: TRBV6-2/TRBV6-3
d_call: -
cdr3_nt: TGTGCCAGCAGTTGGCAGTCCCCGGGGTCTGAAGCTTTCTTT
cdr3_aa: CASSWQSPGSEAFF

clone_size: -
j_call: TRBJ1-3
v_call: TRBV30
d_call: -
cdr3_nt: TGTGCCTGGAGCCGTACGGATATTCTCTGGAGCAACACCATATATTTT
cdr3_aa: CAWSRTDILWSNTIYF

clone_size: -
j_call: TRBJ2-7
v_call: TRBV11-1
d_call: -
cdr3_nt: TGTGCCAGCAGCTTAGAGGGACTCTACGAGCAGTACTTC
cdr3_aa: CASSLEGLYEQYF

clone_size: once
j_call: TRBJ2-3
v_call: TRBV18
d_call: -
cdr3_nt: TGTGCCAGCTCAACTAGCACAGATACGCAGTATTTT
cdr3_aa: CASSTSTDTQYF

clone_size: -
j_call: TRBJ1-5
v_call: TRBV18
d_call: -
cdr3_nt: TGTGCCAGCTCACCAGGGCCGAGTAGCAATCAGCCCCAGCATTTT
cdr3_aa: CASSPGPSSNQPQHF

clone_size: -
j_call: TRBJ2-2
v_call: TRBV3-1/TRBV3-2
d_call: -
cdr3_nt: TGTGCCAGCAGCCAAGAGCGGCTCGGAAACACCGGGGAGCTGTTTTTT
cdr3_aa: CASSQERLGNTGELFF

clone_size: -
j_call: TRBJ1-2
v_call: TRBV5-6
d_call: -
cdr3_nt: TGTGCCAGCAGCTTTCCAGGGGAGAATGGCTACACCTTC
cdr3_aa: CASSFPGENGYTF

clone_size: -
j_call: TRBJ1-2
v_call: TRBV4-2
d_call: TRBD1
cdr3_nt: TGTGCCAGCAGCCAGGATTGGACAGGGACTTATGGCTACACCTTC
cdr3_aa: CASSQDWTGTYGYTF